These 4 T cell receptor beta chains came from one sample sequenced in a study of T cells after yellow fever vaccination. TCRdb redid the calling of the 5' RACE reads with MiXCR, one entry per CDR3 protein. There are about 69,000 distinct CDR3 sequences in the sample; 5.9% occur only once, and roughly 2.3% lies in the top ten. This specimen was CD4+ T cells sorted from PBMCs, taken approximately 15 days after the first yellow fever vaccination. The receptor set was obtained from a young man who received the YFV17D yellow fever vaccine.

This clonotype appeared many times. This chain connects TRBV7-2 to TRBJ2-5, with D maybe TRBD2 (7 bases). The CDR3 is 15 residues long. Trimming shortened V by 4 bases and J by 1 base, and 13 bases separated the two germline ends. Germline CDR1 SGHTA, CDR2 FQGNSA. CDR3 sequence: CASSSMGGPQETQYF. The CDR3, as DNA: TGTGCCAGCAGCTCGATGGGGGGGCCCCAAGAGACCCAGTACTTC.

This clonotype appeared many times. The chain is built from TRBV6-5 and TRBJ1-1; 7 bases line up with TRBD1. CDR3 length: 16 amino acids. Trimming removed 7 bases from V and 0 bases from J; junction bases left unmatched: 11. Per germline, CDR1 MNHEY and CDR2 SVGAGI. Written as DNA, the CDR3 is TGTGCCAGCAAACGCTCAAAGACAGGGCTGAACACTGAAGCTTTCTTT. Protein: CASKRSKTGLNTEAFF.

This clonotype was recorded at least ten times. CDR3 in DNA: TGCAGTGCTAGAGCAAGGAGCGGGGGACGCACAGATACGCAGTATTTT. Its protein product is CSARARSGGRTDTQYF. The V call is TRBV20-1, the J call TRBJ2-3, with TRBD2 matching over 8 bases. Looked up from germline, CDR1 is DFQATT and CDR2 is SNEGSKA (reference sequence). CDR3 size: 16 residues. With 1 base clipped from V and 1 base from J, the junction kept 7 bases outside the gene matches.

This clonotype was found many times. The rearrangement joins TRBV27 to TRBJ1-6; 7 bases align to TRBD1. CDR1 is MNHEY, CDR2 SMNVEV, per germline (reference sequence). CDR3 length: 15 residues. The junction had 5 bases not matched to a gene; V was cut back by 2 bases and J by 7 bases. The DNA of the CDR3 is TGTGCCAGCAGTTTAAGTGTACAGGGGAATTCACCCCTCCACTTT. The encoded protein is CASSLSVQGNSPLHF.